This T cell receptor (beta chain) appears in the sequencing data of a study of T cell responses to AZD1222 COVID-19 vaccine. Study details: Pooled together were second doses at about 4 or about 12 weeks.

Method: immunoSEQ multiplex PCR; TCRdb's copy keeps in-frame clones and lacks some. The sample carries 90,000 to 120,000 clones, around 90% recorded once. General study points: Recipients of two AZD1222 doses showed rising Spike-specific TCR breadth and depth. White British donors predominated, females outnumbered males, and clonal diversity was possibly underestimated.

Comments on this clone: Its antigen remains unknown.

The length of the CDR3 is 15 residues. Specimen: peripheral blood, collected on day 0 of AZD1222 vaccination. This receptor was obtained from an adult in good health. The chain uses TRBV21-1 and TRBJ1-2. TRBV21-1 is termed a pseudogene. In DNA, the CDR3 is TGTGCCAGCAGCAAAGTAGCTGGGGATGGCTATGGCTACACCTTC. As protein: CASSKVAGDGYGYTF.